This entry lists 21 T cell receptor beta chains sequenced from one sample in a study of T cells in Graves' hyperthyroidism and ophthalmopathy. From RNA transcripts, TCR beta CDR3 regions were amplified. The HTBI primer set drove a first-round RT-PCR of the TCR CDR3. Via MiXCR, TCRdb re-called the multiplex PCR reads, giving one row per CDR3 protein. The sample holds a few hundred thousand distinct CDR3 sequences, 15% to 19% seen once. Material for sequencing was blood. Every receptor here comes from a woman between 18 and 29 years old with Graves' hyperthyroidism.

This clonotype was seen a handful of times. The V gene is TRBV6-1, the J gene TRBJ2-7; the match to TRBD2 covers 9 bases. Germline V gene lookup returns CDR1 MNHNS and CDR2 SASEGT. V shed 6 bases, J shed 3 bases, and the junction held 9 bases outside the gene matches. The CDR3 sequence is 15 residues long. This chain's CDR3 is CASSRLSGGNYEQYF. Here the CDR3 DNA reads TGTGCCAGCAGCCGACTGAGCGGGGGGAACTACGAGCAGTACTTC.

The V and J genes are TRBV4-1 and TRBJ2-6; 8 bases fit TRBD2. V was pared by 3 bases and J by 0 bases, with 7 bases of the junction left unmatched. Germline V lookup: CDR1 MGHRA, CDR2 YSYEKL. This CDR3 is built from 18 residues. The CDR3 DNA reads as TGCGCCAGCAGCCAGCCGGGGGGACTAGGCTCTGGGGCCAACGTCCTGACTTTC. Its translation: CASSQPGGLGSGANVLTF.

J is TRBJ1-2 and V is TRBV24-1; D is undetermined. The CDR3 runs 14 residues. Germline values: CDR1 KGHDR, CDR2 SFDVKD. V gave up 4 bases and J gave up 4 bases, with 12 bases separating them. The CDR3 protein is CATSDDASGYGYTF. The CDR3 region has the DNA TGTGCCACCAGTGACGACGCATCAGGCTATGGCTACACCTTC.

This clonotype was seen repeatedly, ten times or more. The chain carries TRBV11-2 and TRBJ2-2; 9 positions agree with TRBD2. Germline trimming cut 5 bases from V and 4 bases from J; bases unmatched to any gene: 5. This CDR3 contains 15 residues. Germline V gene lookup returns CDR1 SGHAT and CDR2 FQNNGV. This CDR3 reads CASSQRGASTGELFF. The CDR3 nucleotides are TGTGCCAGCAGCCAGCGGGGGGCGAGCACCGGGGAGCTGTTTTTT. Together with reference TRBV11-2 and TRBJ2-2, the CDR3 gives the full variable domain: EAGVAQSPRYKIIEKRQSVAFWCNPISGHATLYWYQQILGQGPKLLIQFQNNGVVDDSQLPKDRFSAERLKGVDSTLKIQPAKLEDSAVYLCASSQRGASTGELFFGEGSRLTVL.

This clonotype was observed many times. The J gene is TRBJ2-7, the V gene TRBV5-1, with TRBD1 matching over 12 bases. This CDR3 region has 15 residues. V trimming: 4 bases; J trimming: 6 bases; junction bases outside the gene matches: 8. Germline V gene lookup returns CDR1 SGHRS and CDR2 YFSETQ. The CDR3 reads CASSRGGTGGREQYF. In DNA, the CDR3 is TGCGCCAGCAGCCGGGGGGGGACAGGGGGCCGCGAGCAGTACTTC.

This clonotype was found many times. This CDR3 reads CASSNRQGMADTQYF. CDR3 nucleotides: TGTGCCAGTAGTAACCGACAGGGGATGGCAGATACGCAGTATTTT. The chain uses TRBV19 and TRBJ2-3; 8 bases match TRBD1. In germline, CDR1 is LNHDA, CDR2 SQIVND (reference sequence). V lost 4 bases, J lost 4 bases, and 7 bases stayed unmatched. This CDR3 region has 15 residues.

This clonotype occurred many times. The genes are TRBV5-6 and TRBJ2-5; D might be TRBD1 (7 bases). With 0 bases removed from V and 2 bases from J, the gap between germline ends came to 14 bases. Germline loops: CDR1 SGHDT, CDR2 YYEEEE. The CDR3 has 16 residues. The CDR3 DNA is TGTGCCAGCAGCTTGGTGGAGGGGGCGCGACAAGAGACCCAGTACTTC. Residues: CASSLVEGARQETQYF.

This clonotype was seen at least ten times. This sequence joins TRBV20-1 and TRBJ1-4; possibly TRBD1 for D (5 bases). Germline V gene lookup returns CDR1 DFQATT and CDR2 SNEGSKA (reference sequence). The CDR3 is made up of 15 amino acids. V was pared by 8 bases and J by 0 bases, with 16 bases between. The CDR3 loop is CSCGHRDATNEKLFF. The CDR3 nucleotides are TGCAGTTGTGGACACCGCGATGCAACTAATGAAAAACTGTTTTTT.

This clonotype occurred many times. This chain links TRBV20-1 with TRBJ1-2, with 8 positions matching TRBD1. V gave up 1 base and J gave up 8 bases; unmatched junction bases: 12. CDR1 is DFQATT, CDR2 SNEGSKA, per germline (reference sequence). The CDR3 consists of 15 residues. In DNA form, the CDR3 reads TGCAGTGCTAGAGCGACAGGGGCGCCGGGGTTCGGCTACACCTTC. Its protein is CSARATGAPGFGYTF.

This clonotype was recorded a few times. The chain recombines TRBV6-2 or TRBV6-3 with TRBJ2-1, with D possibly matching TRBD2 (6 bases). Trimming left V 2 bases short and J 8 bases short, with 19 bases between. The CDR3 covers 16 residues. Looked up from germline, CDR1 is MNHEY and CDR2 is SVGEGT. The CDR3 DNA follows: TGTGCCAGCAGTTACGGAGGGGTACAGCTCGCGGATGAGCAGTTCTTC. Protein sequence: CASSYGGVQLADEQFF.

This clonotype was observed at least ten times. The CDR3 reads CASSLVAGSDTQYF. In DNA, the CDR3 is TGTGCCAGCAGTTTAGTGGCAGGGTCCGATACGCAGTATTTT. The rearrangement joins TRBV12-3 or TRBV12-4 to TRBJ2-3; D perhaps matches TRBD1 (5 bases). With 1 base removed from V and 6 bases from J, the gap between germline ends came to 11 bases. The CDR3 contains 14 residues.

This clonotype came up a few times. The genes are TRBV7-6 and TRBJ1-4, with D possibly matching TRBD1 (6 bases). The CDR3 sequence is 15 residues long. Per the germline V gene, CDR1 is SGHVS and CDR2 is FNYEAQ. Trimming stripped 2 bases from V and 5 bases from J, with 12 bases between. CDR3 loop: CASSLQGSKNEKLFF. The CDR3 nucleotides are TGTGCCAGCAGCTTACAGGGGTCGAAAAATGAAAAACTGTTTTTT.

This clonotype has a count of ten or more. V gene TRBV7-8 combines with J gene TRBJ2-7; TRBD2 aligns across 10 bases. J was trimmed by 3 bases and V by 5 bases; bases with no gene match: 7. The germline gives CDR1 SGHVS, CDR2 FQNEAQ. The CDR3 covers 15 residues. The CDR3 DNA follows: TGTGCCAGCAGCCTTGAGCGGGGGGGCCTCTACGAGCAGTACTTC. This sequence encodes CASSLERGGLYEQYF.

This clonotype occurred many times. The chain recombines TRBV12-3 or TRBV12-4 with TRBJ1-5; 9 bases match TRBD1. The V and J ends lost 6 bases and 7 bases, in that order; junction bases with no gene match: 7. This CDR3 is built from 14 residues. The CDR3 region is CASRRQGELQPQHF. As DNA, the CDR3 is TGTGCCAGCAGAAGACAGGGGGAACTACAGCCCCAGCATTTT.

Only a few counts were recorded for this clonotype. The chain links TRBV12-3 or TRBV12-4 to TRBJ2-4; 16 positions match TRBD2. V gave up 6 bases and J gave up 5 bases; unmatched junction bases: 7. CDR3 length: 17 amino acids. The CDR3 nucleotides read TGTGCCAGCAGCCAGGGACTAGCGGGGGGGCGGGAAAACATTCAGTACTTC. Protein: CASSQGLAGGRENIQYF.

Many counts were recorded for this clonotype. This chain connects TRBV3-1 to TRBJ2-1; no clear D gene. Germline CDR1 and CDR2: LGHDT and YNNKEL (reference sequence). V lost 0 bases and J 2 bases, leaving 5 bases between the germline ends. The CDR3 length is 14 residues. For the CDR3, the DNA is TGTGCCAGCAGCCAAGATGGGCCCTACAATGAGCAGTTCTTC. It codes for CASSQDGPYNEQFF.

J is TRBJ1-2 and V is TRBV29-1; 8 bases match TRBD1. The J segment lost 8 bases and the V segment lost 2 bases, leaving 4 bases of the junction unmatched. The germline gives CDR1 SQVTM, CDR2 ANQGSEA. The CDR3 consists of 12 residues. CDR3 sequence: CSVEWTGKGYTF. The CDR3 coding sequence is TGCAGCGTTGAATGGACAGGGAAGGGCTACACCTTC.

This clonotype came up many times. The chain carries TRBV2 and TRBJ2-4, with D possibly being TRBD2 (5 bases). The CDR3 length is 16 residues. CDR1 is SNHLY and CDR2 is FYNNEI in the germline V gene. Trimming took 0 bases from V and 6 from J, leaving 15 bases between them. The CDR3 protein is CASSEAEGPRGNIQYF. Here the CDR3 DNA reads TGTGCCAGCAGTGAAGCTGAGGGCCCACGAGGAAACATTCAGTACTTC.

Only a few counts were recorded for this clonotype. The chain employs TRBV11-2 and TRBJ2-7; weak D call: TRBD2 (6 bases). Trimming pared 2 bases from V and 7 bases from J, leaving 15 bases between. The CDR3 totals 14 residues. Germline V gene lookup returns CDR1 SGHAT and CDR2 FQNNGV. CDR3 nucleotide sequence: TGTGCCAGCAGCTTAACCGGGACTTCCTCGGAGCAGTACTTC. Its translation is CASSLTGTSSEQYF.

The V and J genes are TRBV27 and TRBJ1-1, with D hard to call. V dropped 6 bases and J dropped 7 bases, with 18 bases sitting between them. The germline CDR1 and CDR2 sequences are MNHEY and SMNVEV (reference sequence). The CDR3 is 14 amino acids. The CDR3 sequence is CASSSSGAGYEAFF. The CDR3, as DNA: TGTGCCAGCAGCTCCTCGGGAGCTGGGTATGAAGCTTTCTTT.

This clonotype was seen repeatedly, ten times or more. CDR3 bases: TGTGCCAGCAGCACCCAAGGACTAGCTCAAGAGACCCAGTACTTC. Its translation is CASSTQGLAQETQYF. V usage is TRBV12-3 or TRBV12-4 and J usage is TRBJ2-5, with 8 bases matching TRBD2. The length of the CDR3 is 15 residues. The junction had 8 bases not matched to a gene; V was cut back by 6 bases and J by 2 bases.